This T cell receptor beta chain was documented in a study of cytomegalovirus exposure and HLA in healthy donors. The wider study: Researchers previously reported finding 90 million to 130 million unique TCR beta sequences from roughly 200 million T cells. Study-wide results and limits: Among CMV-associated TCR beta chains, most appeared HLA-restricted in a later analysis.

Concerning this clone: The target antigen is unknown.

V trimming: 10 bases; J trimming: 11 bases; junction bases outside the gene matches: 11. Germline V gene lookup returns CDR1 MDHEN and CDR2 SYDVKM. CDR3 length equals 12 residues. Amplification used 60 Vbeta primers and 13 Jbeta primers. The assay was immunoSEQ multiplex PCR, and TCRdb's table has in-frame clones only and misses some. Reported are fewer than 150,000 clones; the ten largest clones contain roughly 3.5%. The V call is TRBV28, the J call TRBJ1-1; 9 positions match TRBD1. This sequence was found in a man aged 18 to 30 in good health and CMV-seronegative. The sequencing input was PBMCs. This chain's CDR3 is CATGTGSDRAFF. CDR3 in DNA: TGTGCCACAGGGACAGGGAGTGATCGCGCTTTCTTT. Combining the CDR3 with reference TRBV28 and TRBJ1-1 gives the whole variable domain DVKVTQSSRYLVKRTGEKVFLECVQDMDHENMFWYRQDPGLGLRLIYFSYDVKMKEKGDIPEGYSVSREKKERFSLILESASTNQTSMYLCATGTGSDRAFFGQGTRLTVV.